This entry lists 31 T cell receptor beta chains sequenced from one sample in a study of blood T cell repertoires in COVID-19. The method was immunoSEQ multiplex PCR; TCRdb's version includes in-frame clones alone and lacks a portion of them. The profile shows roughly 270,000 clones, over 75% of them singletons. Input material: peripheral blood. These receptors were collected from a man aged 45 to 65 with active or convalescent COVID-19.

Turning to this clone: An end of the junction differs from the germline gene, which may be a read error. This sequence joins TRBV6-1 and TRBJ1-1, with 7 bases fitting TRBD1. Germline V gives CDR1 MNHNS, CDR2 SASEGT. The CDR3 has 16 residues. The CDR3 spells CASSAPRQGLNTEAFF. The CDR3 DNA sequence: TGTGCCAGCAGTGCGCCGAGACAGGGATTGAATACTGAAGCTTTCTTT.

The CDR3 nucleotides are TGTGCCGCGGGACGCTGGGCGCTGTTTTTT. Translated, it gives CAAGRWALFF. The genes are TRBV24-1 and TRBJ2-2; D might be TRBD2 (6 bases). CDR1 is KGHDR and CDR2 is SFDVKD in the germline V gene. The CDR3 is 10 amino acids. The germline V and J ends were trimmed by 12 bases and 13 bases, with 14 bases remaining between them.

This clone showed up just a few times. This CDR3 reads CATSRSSGTGVGNQPQHF. The CDR3 coding sequence is TGTGCCACCAGCAGATCTTCCGGGACAGGGGTGGGCAATCAGCCCCAGCATTTT. The chain has TRBV15 and TRBJ1-5, with TRBD1 identical over 10 bases. The CDR3 spans 18 residues. J was trimmed by 2 bases and V by 2 bases; bases with no gene match: 9. CDR1 is LNHNV and CDR2 is YYDKDF in the germline V gene (reference sequence).

This CDR3 is CASSLVVTTGLGYNEQFF. Written as DNA, the CDR3 is TGTGCCAGCAGCTTAGTGGTCACCACGGGACTAGGGTACAATGAGCAGTTCTTC. The V and J genes are TRBV7-9 and TRBJ2-1; 8 bases line up with TRBD2. The germline V gene has CDR1 SEHNR and CDR2 FQNEAQ (reference sequence). This CDR3 is 18 amino acids long. V was clipped by 1 base and J by 4 bases; unmatched bases: 12. The full variable domain, its missing parts supplied by reference TRBV7-9 and TRBJ2-1, is DTGVSQNPRHKITKRGQNVTFRCDPISEHNRLYWYRQTLGQGPEFLTYFQNEAQLEKSRLLSDRFSAERPKGSFSTLEIQRTEQGDSAMYLCASSLVVTTGLGYNEQFFGPGTRLTVL.

The genes are TRBV18 and TRBJ2-1; 9 positions agree with TRBD1. This CDR3 has 16 residues. The junction had 7 bases not matched to a gene; V was cut back by 3 bases and J by 4 bases. Germline values: CDR1 KGHSH, CDR2 LQKENI. CDR3 protein: CASSPFGTGTYNEQFF. CDR3 nucleotide sequence: TGTGCCAGCTCACCCTTTGGGACAGGGACTTACAATGAGCAGTTCTTC.

This chain joins TRBV4-1 and TRBJ1-2; 7 nucleotides line up with TRBD1. CDR1 is MGHRA, CDR2 YSYEKL, per germline. Unmatched junction bases numbered 14, after V lost 0 bases and J lost 7 bases. The CDR3 contains 17 residues. The CDR3 DNA follows: TGCGCCAGCAGCCAAGATTTGGGGACACAGGGGTGGGGTGGCTACACCTTC. Translation: CASSQDLGTQGWGGYTF.

This clone was observed once. The chain recombines TRBV7-2 with TRBJ1-1; perhaps TRBD1 as D (6 bases). V shed 7 bases and J shed 5 bases, with 17 bases lying between them. Looked up from germline, CDR1 is SGHTA and CDR2 is FQGNSA. CDR3 length equals 14 residues. DNA for the CDR3: TGTGCCAGCACCCGGACGGGGGGGCGGACTGAAGCTTTCTTT. Its translation: CASTRTGGRTEAFF.

The rearrangement links TRBV29-1 to TRBJ1-2; a weak D match, TRBD1 (6 bases). CDR1 and CDR2 from the germline V gene are SQVTM and ANQGSEA. V was trimmed by 4 bases and J by 6 bases, leaving 12 bases between them. This CDR3 contains 12 residues. CDR3 amino acids: CSVVARGDGYTF. For the CDR3, the DNA is TGCAGCGTTGTTGCCAGGGGAGATGGCTACACCTTC.

The chain employs TRBV5-4 and TRBJ2-7; tentative D call: TRBD2 (6 bases). This CDR3 comprises 16 residues. The V and J ends lost 0 bases and 2 bases respectively, with 15 bases between them. CDR1 is SGHNT, CDR2 YYREEE, per germline (reference sequence). CDR3 protein: CASSLDLASEPYEQYF. CDR3 DNA: TGTGCCAGCAGCTTGGACCTGGCTAGCGAGCCCTACGAGCAGTACTTC.

The chain uses TRBV5-5 and TRBJ1-6, with 12 bases aligning to TRBD1. Germline V gene lookup returns CDR1 SGHKS and CDR2 YYEKEE (reference sequence). J gave up 9 bases and V 1 base, and 5 bases lay outside the gene matches. This CDR3 contains 16 residues. The CDR3 region is CASSLWDRGRSSPLHF. CDR3 sequence (DNA): TGTGCCAGCAGCTTGTGGGACAGGGGGCGCAGTTCACCCCTCCACTTT.

The chain has TRBV18 and TRBJ2-2, with 8 nucleotides matching TRBD2. V lost 4 bases, J lost 1 base, and 2 bases stayed unmatched. Germline CDR1 is KGHSH and CDR2 is LQKENI. The CDR3 contains 15 residues. For the CDR3, the DNA is TGTGCCAGCTCACTAGCGGGGATGAACACCGGGGAGCTGTTTTTT. This encodes CASSLAGMNTGELFF.

The V gene is TRBV6-5, the J gene TRBJ2-1; TRBD2 matches at 7 bases. Per germline, CDR1 MNHEY and CDR2 SVGAGI. The CDR3 runs to 12 residues. V was pared by 6 bases and J by 15 bases, with 11 bases of the junction left unmatched. CDR3 amino acids: CASSRGREFTFF. The CDR3 bases are TGTGCCAGCAGCCGTGGGCGGGAGTTCACGTTCTTC.

This chain links TRBV19 with TRBJ2-1; 12 positions match TRBD2. This CDR3 has 16 residues. V lost 4 bases and J lost 8; bases outside the gene matches: 9. Germline V CDR1 and CDR2: LNHDA, SQIVND (reference sequence). CDR3 region: CASSTGATSGGDEQFF. CDR3 nucleotide sequence: TGTGCCAGTAGTACGGGGGCGACTAGCGGGGGCGATGAGCAGTTCTTC. The whole variable domain, filled in from reference TRBV19 and TRBJ2-1, reads DGGITQSPKYLFRKEGQNVTLSCEQNLNHDAMYWYRQDPGQGLRLIYYSQIVNDFQKGDIAEGYSVSREKKESFPLTVTSAQKNPTAFYLCASSTGATSGGDEQFFGPGTRLTVL.

A note on this clone: The same CDR3 also results from other DNA sequences found in this sample. CDR3 loop: CASSQDGGNEQFF. In DNA, the CDR3 is TGTGCCAGCAGCCAAGATGGAGGTAATGAGCAGTTCTTC. The V call is TRBV3-1 (or the pseudogene TRBV3-2), the J call TRBJ2-1, with D perhaps matching TRBD2 (5 bases). The CDR3 loop spans 13 amino acids. V was cut by 0 bases and J by 7 bases, with 7 bases left in between. CDR1 and CDR2 (germline): LGHDT, YNNKEL (reference sequence).

The genes are TRBV4-1 and TRBJ1-1; D is perhaps TRBD1 (6 bases). This CDR3 region has 15 residues. Germline V gene lookup returns CDR1 MGHRA and CDR2 YSYEKL. Between the trimmed V and J ends, which lost 5 bases and 1 base, there was a span of 14 bases. The CDR3 reads CASSYRKTGNTEAFF. The CDR3 nucleotides are TGCGCCAGCAGCTATCGTAAGACAGGGAACACTGAAGCTTTCTTT.

This clone was recorded only once. This chain connects TRBV4-3 to TRBJ2-7, with 8 positions matching TRBD2. With V trimmed by 0 bases and J by 4 bases, 5 bases remained unmatched. Per germline, CDR1 LGHNA and CDR2 YSLEER. The CDR3 loop spans 15 amino acids. CDR3 residues: CASSQEVGGGYEQYF. CDR3 bases: TGCGCCAGCAGCCAAGAGGTTGGCGGGGGGTACGAGCAGTACTTC.

The chain uses TRBV9 and TRBJ1-2; 7 nucleotides align to TRBD1. Germline loops: CDR1 SGDLS, CDR2 YYNGEE. The CDR3 consists of 16 residues. Unmatched junction bases numbered 17, after V lost 6 bases and J lost 6 bases. The CDR3 DNA is TGTGCCAGCACCTGGGGACAACAGGGGATGAACCATGGCTACACCTTC. Its protein product is CASTWGQQGMNHGYTF.

This chain connects TRBV4-1 to TRBJ1-1; 7 bases agree with TRBD1. From germline, CDR1 is MGHRA and CDR2 YSYEKL. J was trimmed by 1 base and V by 4 bases; bases with no gene match: 12. This CDR3 has 17 amino acids. Written as DNA, the CDR3 is TGCGCCAGCAGCCCCGCCCAGGGTCACAGGGGGAACACTGAAGCTTTCTTT. As protein: CASSPAQGHRGNTEAFF.

V gene TRBV4-2 combines with J gene TRBJ1-5, with TRBD1 identical over 7 bases. Germline V gene lookup returns CDR1 LGHNA and CDR2 YNFKEQ. CDR3 length equals 16 residues. The trim removed 5 bases at V and 0 bases at J, leaving 7 bases unmatched. The CDR3 coding sequence is TGTGCCAGCAGCACAGGGGCGGATTATAGCAATCAGCCCCAGCATTTT. This encodes CASSTGADYSNQPQHF.

V and J are TRBV9 and TRBJ1-1; D perhaps matches TRBD1 (5 bases). The germline CDR1 and CDR2 sequences are SGDLS and YYNGEE. There are 13 residues in the CDR3. The V and J ends lost 3 bases and 5 bases respectively, with 11 bases between them. The CDR3 DNA reads as TGTGCCAGCAGCGCGTGGGGGGAGACTGAAGCTTTCTTT. It is translated as CASSAWGETEAFF.

This clone was seen a few times. This chain uses TRBV11-1 with TRBJ1-1; D gene unclear. V was clipped by 1 base and J by 1 base, with 7 bases between them. From germline, CDR1 is SGHAT and CDR2 FQDESV (reference sequence). The CDR3 is made up of 14 amino acids. The CDR3: CASSLVAGNTEAFF. CDR3 sequence (DNA): TGTGCCAGCAGCTTAGTTGCGGGGAACACTGAAGCTTTCTTT.

The chain joins TRBV10-3 to TRBJ1-2; 8 positions match TRBD1. J lost 0 bases, V lost 4 bases, and 7 bases had no gene match. Germline-derived CDR1 and CDR2 are ENHRY and SYGVKD. The CDR3 runs to 16 residues. This CDR3 is CAISARDRRTNYGYTF. CDR3 DNA: TGTGCCATCAGTGCGAGGGACAGGAGAACTAACTATGGCTACACCTTC.

The genes are TRBV4-1 and TRBJ2-1, with D perhaps matching TRBD2 (7 bases). The germline V gene encodes CDR1 MGHRA and CDR2 YSYEKL. Trimming stripped 3 bases from V and 10 bases from J, with 19 bases between. This CDR3 contains 15 residues. In DNA form, the CDR3 reads TGCGCCAGCAGCCACGCTGGGGGGGCGGGAGAGGAGCAGTTCTTC. It is translated as CASSHAGGAGEEQFF.

This chain joins TRBV5-4 and TRBJ2-1; TRBD2 might be the D (5 bases). The CDR3 spans 14 residues. V dropped 4 bases and J dropped 4 bases, with 12 bases sitting between them. Per the germline V gene, CDR1 is SGHNT and CDR2 is YYREEE (reference sequence). CDR3 DNA: TGTGCCAGCAGCCTAGACTACCCATACAATGAGCAGTTCTTC. Encoded protein: CASSLDYPYNEQFF.

This chain joins TRBV27 and TRBJ1-5; 10 bases align to TRBD1. The ends lost 6 bases at V and 2 bases at J; junction bases unmatched: 7. The CDR3 has 16 residues. Germline CDR1 and CDR2: MNHEY and SMNVEV (reference sequence). The DNA for the CDR3 is TGTGCCAGCAGGACAGGGGGCGTCGGGGGCAATCAGCCCCAGCATTTT. It specifies CASRTGGVGGNQPQHF.

The table lists this clone with a few counts. The V call is TRBV28, the J call TRBJ1-4; D uncertain. Looked up from germline, CDR1 is MDHEN and CDR2 is SYDVKM. Between the trimmed V and J ends, which lost 3 bases and 5 bases, there was a span of 13 bases. The CDR3 is 15 amino acids. The CDR3 sequence: CASSFPSGQNEKLFF. The CDR3 coding sequence is TGTGCCAGCAGTTTTCCTTCGGGTCAGAATGAAAAACTGTTTTTT. The whole variable domain, filled in from reference TRBV28 and TRBJ1-4, reads DVKVTQSSRYLVKRTGEKVFLECVQDMDHENMFWYRQDPGLGLRLIYFSYDVKMKEKGDIPEGYSVSREKKERFSLILESASTNQTSMYLCASSFPSGQNEKLFFGSGTQLSVL.

The chain is built from TRBV7-9 and TRBJ1-2; perhaps TRBD1 as D (6 bases). This CDR3 comprises 15 residues. V was trimmed by 5 bases and J by 4 bases, leaving 17 bases between them. Germline V gene data show CDR1 as SEHNR and CDR2 as FQNEAQ (reference sequence). CDR3 protein: CASSPAGVHVYGYTF. CDR3 in DNA: TGTGCCAGCAGCCCGGCAGGGGTCCACGTCTATGGCTACACCTTC.

The J gene is TRBJ2-2, the V gene TRBV4-2; 13 bases align to TRBD2. CDR3 length equals 16 residues. CDR1 and CDR2 from the germline V gene are LGHNA and YNFKEQ. Trimming at V came to 4 bases and at J to 6 bases, leaving 5 bases not matched to a gene. This chain's CDR3 is CASSRGLAGVSGELFF. The CDR3 DNA sequence: TGTGCCAGCAGCCGAGGACTAGCGGGAGTGTCCGGGGAGCTGTTTTTT.

The table lists this clone with a count of one. The chain uses TRBV28 and TRBJ1-2; TRBD1 is a possible D gene (5 bases). This CDR3 region has 14 residues. V gave up 6 bases and J gave up 4 bases, with 15 bases separating them. Germline V gene data show CDR1 as MDHEN and CDR2 as SYDVKM. The CDR3 here is CASSSDQGTYGYTF. In DNA form, the CDR3 reads TGTGCCAGCAGCTCCGACCAGGGAACCTATGGCTACACCTTC.

The J gene is TRBJ2-3, the V gene TRBV7-3; TRBD2 matches at 7 bases. Germline assignment: CDR1 SGHTA and CDR2 FQGTGA. The CDR3 extends over 14 amino acids. Trimming at V came to 5 bases and at J to 3 bases, leaving 5 bases not matched to a gene. This CDR3 is CASSPGLVTDTQYF. In DNA, the CDR3 is TGTGCCAGCAGCCCAGGACTAGTAACAGATACGCAGTATTTT.

The V gene is TRBV5-1, the J gene TRBJ2-2; D remains unclear. The CDR3 extends over 17 amino acids. The V and J ends lost 3 bases and 0 bases respectively, with 15 bases between them. Per the germline V gene, CDR1 is SGHRS and CDR2 is YFSETQ. Here the CDR3 reads CASSYGPSTANTGELFF. Here the CDR3 DNA reads TGCGCCAGCAGCTATGGCCCCAGCACAGCGAACACCGGGGAGCTGTTTTTT.